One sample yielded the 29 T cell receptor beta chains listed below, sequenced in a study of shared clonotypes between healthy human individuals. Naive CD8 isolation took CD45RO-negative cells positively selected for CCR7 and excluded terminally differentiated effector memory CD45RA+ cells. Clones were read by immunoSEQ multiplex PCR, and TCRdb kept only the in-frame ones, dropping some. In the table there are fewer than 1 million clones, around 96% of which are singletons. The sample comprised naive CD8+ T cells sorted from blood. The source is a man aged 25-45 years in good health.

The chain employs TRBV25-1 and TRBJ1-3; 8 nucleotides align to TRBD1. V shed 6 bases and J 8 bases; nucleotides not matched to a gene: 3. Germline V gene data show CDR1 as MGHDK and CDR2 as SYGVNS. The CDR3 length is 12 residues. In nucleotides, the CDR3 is TGTGCCAGCAGACAGGGGGTGGACACCATATATTTT. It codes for CASRQGVDTIYF.

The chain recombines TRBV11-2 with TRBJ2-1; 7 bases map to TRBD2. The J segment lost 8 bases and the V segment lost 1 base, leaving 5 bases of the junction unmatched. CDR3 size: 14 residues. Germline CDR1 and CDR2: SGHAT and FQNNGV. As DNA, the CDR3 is TGTGCCAGCAGCTTAGCGGGACTAATCGATGAGCAGTTCTTC. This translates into CASSLAGLIDEQFF.

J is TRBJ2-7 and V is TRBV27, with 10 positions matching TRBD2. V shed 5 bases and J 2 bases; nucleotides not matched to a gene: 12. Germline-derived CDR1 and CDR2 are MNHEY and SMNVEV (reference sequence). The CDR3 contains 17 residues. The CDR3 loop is CASSTPSGSSFPYEQYF. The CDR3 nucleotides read TGTGCCAGCAGTACCCCTAGCGGGAGTAGTTTCCCCTACGAGCAGTACTTC.

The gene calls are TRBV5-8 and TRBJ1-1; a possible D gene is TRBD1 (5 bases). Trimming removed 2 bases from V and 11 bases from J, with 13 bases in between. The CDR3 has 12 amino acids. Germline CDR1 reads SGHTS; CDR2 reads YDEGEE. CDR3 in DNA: TGTGCCAGCAGCTTAGGGGCCACGGGGGCTTTCTTT. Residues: CASSLGATGAFF.

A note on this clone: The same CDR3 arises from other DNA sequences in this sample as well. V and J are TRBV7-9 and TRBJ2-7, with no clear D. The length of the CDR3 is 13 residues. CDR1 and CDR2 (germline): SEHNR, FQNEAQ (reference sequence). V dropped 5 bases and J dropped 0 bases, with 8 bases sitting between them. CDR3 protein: CASSPSASYEQYF. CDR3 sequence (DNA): TGTGCCAGCAGCCCCTCCGCCTCCTACGAGCAGTACTTC. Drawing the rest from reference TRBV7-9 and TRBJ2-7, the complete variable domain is DTGVSQNPRHKITKRGQNVTFRCDPISEHNRLYWYRQTLGQGPEFLTYFQNEAQLEKSRLLSDRFSAERPKGSFSTLEIQRTEQGDSAMYLCASSPSASYEQYFGPGTRLTVT.

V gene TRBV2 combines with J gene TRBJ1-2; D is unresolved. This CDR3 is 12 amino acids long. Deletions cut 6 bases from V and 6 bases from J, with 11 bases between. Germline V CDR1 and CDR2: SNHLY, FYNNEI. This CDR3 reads CASRSLRDGYTF. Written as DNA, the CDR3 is TGTGCCAGCAGATCACTACGGGATGGCTACACCTTC.

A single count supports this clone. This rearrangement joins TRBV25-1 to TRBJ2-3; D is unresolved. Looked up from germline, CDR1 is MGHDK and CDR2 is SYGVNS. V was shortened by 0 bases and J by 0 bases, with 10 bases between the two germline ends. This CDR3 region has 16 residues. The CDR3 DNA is TGTGCCAGCAGTGAATATAGTACTACAAGCACAGATACGCAGTATTTT. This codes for CASSEYSTTSTDTQYF.

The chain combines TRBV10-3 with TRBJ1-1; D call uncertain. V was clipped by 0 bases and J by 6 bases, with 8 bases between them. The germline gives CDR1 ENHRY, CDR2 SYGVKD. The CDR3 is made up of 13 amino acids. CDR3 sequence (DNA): TGTGCCATCAGTGAGTCGGGGAAATCTGAAGCTTTCTTT. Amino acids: CAISESGKSEAFF.

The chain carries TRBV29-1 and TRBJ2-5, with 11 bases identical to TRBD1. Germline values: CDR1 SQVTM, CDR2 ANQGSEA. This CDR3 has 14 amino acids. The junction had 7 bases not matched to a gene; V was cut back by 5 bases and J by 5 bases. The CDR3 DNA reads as TGCAGCGTTACCGGACAGGGGGCTTGGGAGACCCAGTACTTC. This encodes CSVTGQGAWETQYF. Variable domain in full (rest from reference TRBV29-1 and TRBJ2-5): SAVISQKPSRDICQRGTSLTIQCQVDSQVTMMFWYRQQPGQSLTLIATANQGSEATYESGFVIDKFPISRPNLTFSTLTVSNMSPEDSSIYLCSVTGQGAWETQYFGPGTRLLVL.

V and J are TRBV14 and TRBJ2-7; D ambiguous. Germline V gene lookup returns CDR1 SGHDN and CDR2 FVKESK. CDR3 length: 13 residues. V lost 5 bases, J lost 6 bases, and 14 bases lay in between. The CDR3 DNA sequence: TGTGCCAGCAGCGCAGAAAGGCGAATCGAGCAGTACTTC. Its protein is CASSAERRIEQYF.

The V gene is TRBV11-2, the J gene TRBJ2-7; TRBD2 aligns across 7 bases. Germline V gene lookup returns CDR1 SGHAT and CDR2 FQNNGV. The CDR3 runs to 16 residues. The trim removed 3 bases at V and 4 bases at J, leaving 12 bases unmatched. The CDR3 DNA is TGTGCCAGCAGCTTCGGGTCTGCGGGAGTGGGTTACGAGCAGTACTTC. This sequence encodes CASSFGSAGVGYEQYF.

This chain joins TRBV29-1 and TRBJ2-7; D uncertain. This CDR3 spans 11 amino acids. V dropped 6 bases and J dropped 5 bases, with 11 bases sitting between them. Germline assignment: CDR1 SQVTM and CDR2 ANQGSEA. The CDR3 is CSVYMGNEQYF. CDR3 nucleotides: TGCAGCGTCTATATGGGAAACGAGCAGTACTTC.

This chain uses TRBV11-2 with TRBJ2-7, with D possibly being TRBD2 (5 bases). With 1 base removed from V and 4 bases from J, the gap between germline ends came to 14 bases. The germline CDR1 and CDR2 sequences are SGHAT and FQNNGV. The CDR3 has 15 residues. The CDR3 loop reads CASSLVMSDLYEQYF. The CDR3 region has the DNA TGTGCCAGCAGCTTAGTTATGTCGGACTTGTACGAGCAGTACTTC.

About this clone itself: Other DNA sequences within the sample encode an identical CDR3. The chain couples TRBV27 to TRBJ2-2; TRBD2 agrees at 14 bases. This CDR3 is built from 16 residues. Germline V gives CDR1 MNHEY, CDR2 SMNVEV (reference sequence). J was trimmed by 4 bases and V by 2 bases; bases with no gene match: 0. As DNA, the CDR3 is TGTGCCAGCAGTTTAGGACTAGCGGGAGGCACCGGGGAGCTGTTTTTT. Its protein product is CASSLGLAGGTGELFF.

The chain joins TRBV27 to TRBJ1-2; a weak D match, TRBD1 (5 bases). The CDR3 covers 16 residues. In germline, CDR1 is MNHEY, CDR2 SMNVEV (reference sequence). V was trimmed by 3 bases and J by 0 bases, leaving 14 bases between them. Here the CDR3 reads CASSFGQGVSNYGYTF. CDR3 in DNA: TGTGCCAGCAGTTTCGGACAAGGTGTTTCTAACTATGGCTACACCTTC.

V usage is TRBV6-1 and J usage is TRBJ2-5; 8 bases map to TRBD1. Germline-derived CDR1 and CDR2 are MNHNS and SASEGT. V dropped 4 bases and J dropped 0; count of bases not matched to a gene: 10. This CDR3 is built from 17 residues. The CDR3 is CASSARDRGLYQETQYF. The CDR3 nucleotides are TGTGCCAGCAGTGCCAGAGACAGGGGTTTGTACCAAGAGACCCAGTACTTC.

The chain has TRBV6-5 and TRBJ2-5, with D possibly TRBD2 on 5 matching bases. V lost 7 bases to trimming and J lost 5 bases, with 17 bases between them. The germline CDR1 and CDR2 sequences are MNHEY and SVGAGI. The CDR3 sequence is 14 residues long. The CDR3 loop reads CASNKYRSGETQYF. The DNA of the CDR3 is TGTGCCAGCAATAAATACAGATCGGGGGAGACCCAGTACTTC.

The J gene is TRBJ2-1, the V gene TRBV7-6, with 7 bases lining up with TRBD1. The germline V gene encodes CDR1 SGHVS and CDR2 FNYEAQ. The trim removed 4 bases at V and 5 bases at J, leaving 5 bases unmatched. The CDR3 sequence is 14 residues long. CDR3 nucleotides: TGTGCCAGCAGCTACACCGGGACAGACAATGAGCAGTTCTTC. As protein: CASSYTGTDNEQFF.

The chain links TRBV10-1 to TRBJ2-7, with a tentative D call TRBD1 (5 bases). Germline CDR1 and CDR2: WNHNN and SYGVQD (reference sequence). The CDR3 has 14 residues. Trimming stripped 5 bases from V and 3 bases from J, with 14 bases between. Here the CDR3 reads CASSNSGMIYEQYF. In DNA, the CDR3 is TGCGCCAGCAGTAATTCAGGGATGATCTACGAGCAGTACTTC.

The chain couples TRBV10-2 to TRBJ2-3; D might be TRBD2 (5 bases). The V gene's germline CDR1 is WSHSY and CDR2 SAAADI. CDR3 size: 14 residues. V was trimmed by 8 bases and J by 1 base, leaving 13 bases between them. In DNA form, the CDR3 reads TGCGCCAGCGGGAGACAATCGGGCACAGATACGCAGTATTTT. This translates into CASGRQSGTDTQYF.

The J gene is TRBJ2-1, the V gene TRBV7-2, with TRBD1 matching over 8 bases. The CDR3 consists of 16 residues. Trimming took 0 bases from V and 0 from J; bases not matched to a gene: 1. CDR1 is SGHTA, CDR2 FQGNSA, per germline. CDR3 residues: CASSLATGASYNEQFF. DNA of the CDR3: TGTGCCAGCAGCTTAGCGACAGGGGCCTCCTACAATGAGCAGTTCTTC.

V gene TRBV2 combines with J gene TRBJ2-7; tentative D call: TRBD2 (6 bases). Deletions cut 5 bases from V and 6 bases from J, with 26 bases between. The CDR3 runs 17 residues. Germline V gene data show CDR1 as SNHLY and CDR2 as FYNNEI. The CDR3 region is CASSRKSRDSMTGEQYF. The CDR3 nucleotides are TGTGCCAGCAGTCGAAAATCGCGGGACTCGATGACTGGCGAGCAGTACTTC.

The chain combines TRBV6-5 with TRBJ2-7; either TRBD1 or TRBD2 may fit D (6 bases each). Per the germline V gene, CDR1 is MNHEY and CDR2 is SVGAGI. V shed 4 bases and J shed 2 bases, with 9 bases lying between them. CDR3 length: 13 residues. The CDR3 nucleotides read TGTGCCAGCAGTTTCGGGGGCCCCTACGAGCAGTACTTC. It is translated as CASSFGGPYEQYF.

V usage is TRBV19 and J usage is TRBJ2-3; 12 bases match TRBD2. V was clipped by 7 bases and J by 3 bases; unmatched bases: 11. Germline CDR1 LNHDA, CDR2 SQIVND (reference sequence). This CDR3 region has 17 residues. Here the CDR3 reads CASIPRSGTSGTDTQYF. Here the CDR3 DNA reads TGTGCCAGTATCCCCCGATCGGGGACTAGCGGGACAGATACGCAGTATTTT.

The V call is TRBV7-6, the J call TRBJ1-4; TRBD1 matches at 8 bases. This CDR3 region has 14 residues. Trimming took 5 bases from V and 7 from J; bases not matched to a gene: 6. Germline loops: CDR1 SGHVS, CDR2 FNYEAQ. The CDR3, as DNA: TGTGCCAGCAGCCCGGGGACAGGTACTGAAAAACTGTTTTTT. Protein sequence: CASSPGTGTEKLFF.

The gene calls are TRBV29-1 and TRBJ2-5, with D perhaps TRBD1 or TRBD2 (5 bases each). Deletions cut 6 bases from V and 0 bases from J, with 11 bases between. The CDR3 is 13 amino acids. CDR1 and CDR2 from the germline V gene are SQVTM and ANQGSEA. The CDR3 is CSVRDGYQETQYF. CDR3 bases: TGCAGCGTGAGGGACGGGTACCAAGAGACCCAGTACTTC.

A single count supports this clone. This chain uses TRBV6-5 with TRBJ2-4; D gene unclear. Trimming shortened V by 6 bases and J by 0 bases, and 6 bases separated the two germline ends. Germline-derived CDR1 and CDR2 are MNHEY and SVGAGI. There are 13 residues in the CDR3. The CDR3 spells CASRQIAKNIQYF. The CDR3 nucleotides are TGTGCCAGCAGGCAAATAGCCAAAAACATTCAGTACTTC.

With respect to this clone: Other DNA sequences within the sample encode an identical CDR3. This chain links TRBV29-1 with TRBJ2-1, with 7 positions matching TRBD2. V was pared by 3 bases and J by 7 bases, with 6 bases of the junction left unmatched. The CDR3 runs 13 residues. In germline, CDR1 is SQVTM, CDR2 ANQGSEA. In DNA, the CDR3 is TGCAGCGTTGATGGCGGGAGTGTGAATGAGCAGTTCTTC. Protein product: CSVDGGSVNEQFF.

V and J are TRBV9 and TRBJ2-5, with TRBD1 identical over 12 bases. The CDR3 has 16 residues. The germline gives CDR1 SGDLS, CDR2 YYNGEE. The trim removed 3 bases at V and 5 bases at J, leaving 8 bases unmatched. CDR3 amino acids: CASSARRDRGRETQYF. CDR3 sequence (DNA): TGTGCCAGCAGCGCCCGACGGGACAGGGGGCGGGAGACCCAGTACTTC. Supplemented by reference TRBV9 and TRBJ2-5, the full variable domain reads DSGVTQTPKHLITATGQRVTLRCSPRSGDLSVYWYQQSLDQGLQFLIQYYNGEERAKGNILERFSAQQFPDLHSELNLSSLELGDSALYFCASSARRDRGRETQYFGPGTRLLVL.